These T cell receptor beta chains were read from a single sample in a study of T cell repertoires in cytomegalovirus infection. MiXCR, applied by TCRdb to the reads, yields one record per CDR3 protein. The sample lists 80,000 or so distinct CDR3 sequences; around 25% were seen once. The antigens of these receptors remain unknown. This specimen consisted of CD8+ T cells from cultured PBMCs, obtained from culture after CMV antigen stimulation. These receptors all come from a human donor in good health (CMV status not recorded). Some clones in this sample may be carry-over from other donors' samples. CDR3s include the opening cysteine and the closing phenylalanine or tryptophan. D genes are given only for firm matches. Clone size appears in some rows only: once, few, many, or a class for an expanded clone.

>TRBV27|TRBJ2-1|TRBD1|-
CASSPGQGKQHEQFF
TGTGCCAGCAGTCCCGGACAGGGGAAACAACATGAGCAGTTCTTC
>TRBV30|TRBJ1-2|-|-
CAWSSYYGYTF
TGTGCCTGGAGTTCATACTATGGCTACACCTTC
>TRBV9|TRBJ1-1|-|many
CASSANPDRLNTEAFF
TGTGCCAGCAGCGCCAACCCCGACAGGTTGAACACTGAAGCTTTCTTT
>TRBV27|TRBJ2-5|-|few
CASSRSPQETQYF
TGTGCCAGCAGTCGCTCACCACAAGAGACCCAGTACTTC
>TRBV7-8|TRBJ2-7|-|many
CASSLVGSSYEQYF
TGTGCCAGCAGCTTAGTTGGCAGCTCCTACGAGCAGTACTTC
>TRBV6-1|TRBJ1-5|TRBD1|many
CASSPSAGTGYHQPQHF
TGTGCCAGCAGTCCTAGCGCCGGGACAGGGTATCATCAGCCCCAGCATTTT
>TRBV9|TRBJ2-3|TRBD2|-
CASSAFAGGSTDTQYF
TGTGCCAGCAGCGCCTTTGCGGGGGGAAGCACAGATACGCAGTATTTT
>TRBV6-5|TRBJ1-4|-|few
CASRFGTLENEKLFF
TGTGCCAGCAGATTCGGGACACTTGAGAATGAAAAACTGTTTTTT
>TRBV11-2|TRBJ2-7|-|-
CASSLDEETYEQYF
TGTGCCAGCAGCTTAGATGAGGAAACCTACGAGCAGTACTTC
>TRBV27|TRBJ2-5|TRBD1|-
CASIGTGRETQYF
TGTGCCAGCATAGGGACAGGGAGAGAGACCCAGTACTTC
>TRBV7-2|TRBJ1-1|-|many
CASPSGGVNTEAFF
TGTGCCAGCCCCTCGGGAGGCGTGAACACTGAAGCTTTCTTT
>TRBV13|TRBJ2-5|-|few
CASSQGGVETQYF
TGTGCCAGCAGCCAAGGGGGAGTAGAGACCCAGTACTTC
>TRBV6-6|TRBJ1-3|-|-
CASSYTQGSGNTIYF
TGTGCCAGCAGTTACACCCAGGGTAGTGGAAACACCATATATTTT
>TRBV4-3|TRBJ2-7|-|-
CASSQSFSMGYEQYF
TGCGCCAGCAGCCAATCTTTTTCCATGGGCTACGAGCAGTACTTC
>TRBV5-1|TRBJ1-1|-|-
CASSLRFQGSPNTEAFF
TGCGCCAGCAGCTTGAGATTCCAGGGTTCCCCGAACACTGAAGCTTTCTTT
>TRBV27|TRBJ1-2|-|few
CASSLGPIANYGYTF
TGTGCCAGCAGTTTGGGACCAATCGCTAACTATGGCTACACCTTC
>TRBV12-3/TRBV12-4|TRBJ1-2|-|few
CASSQDTRNGYTF
TGTGCCAGCAGTCAGGACACTCGAAACGGCTACACCTTC
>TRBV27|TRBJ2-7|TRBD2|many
CASSLSGGAIYEQYF
TGTGCCAGCAGCCTCAGCGGGGGGGCAATCTACGAGCAGTACTTC
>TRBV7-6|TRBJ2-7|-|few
CASSLAGNYEQYF
TGTGCCAGCAGCTTAGCAGGGAACTACGAGCAGTACTTC
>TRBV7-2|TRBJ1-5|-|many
CASSLGLNNQPQHF
TGTGCCAGCAGCTTAGGGCTAAACAATCAGCCCCAGCATTTT
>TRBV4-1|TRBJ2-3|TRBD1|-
CASAGTGNTDTQYF
TGCGCCAGCGCCGGGACAGGCAACACAGATACGCAGTATTTT
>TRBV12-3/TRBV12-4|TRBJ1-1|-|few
CASYWVLGDTEAFF
TGTGCCAGCTATTGGGTTTTGGGAGACACTGAAGCTTTCTTT
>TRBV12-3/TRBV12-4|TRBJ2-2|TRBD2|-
CASRGTSGNLANTGELFF
TGTGCCAGCCGCGGGACTAGCGGGAATTTGGCGAACACCGGGGAGCTGTTTTTT
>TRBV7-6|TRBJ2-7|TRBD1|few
CASSSQGDRDEQYF
TGTGCCAGCAGCTCACAGGGCGACAGGGACGAGCAGTACTTC
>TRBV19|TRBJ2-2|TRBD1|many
CATLRDRGVTGELFF
TGTGCCACCCTCCGGGACAGGGGTGTGACCGGGGAGCTGTTTTTT
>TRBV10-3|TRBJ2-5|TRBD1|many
CATGQGQETQYF
TGTGCCACAGGACAGGGTCAAGAGACCCAGTACTTC
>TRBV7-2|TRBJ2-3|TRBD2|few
CASSLGGGNTDTQYF
TGTGCCAGCAGCTTGGGGGGGGGGAACACAGATACGCAGTATTTT
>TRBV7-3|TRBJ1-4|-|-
CASSLIGANEKLFF
TGTGCCAGCAGCTTAATAGGGGCGAATGAAAAACTGTTTTTT
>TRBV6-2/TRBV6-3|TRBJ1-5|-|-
CATGSDTEWHNQPQHF
TGTGCCACCGGGTCCGACACCGAATGGCACAATCAGCCCCAGCATTTT
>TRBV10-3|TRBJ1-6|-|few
CAIKQGGNNSPLHF
TGTGCCATCAAACAAGGGGGGAATAATTCACCCCTCCACTTT
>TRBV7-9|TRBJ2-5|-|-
CASSHQKEPQETQYF
TGTGCCAGCAGCCATCAGAAGGAGCCACAAGAGACCCAGTACTTC
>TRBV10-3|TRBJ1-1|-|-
CAIRGSNTEAFF
TGTGCCATCAGAGGCTCGAACACTGAAGCTTTCTTT
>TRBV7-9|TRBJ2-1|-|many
CASSPRDNSYNEQFF
TGTGCCAGCAGCCCCCGGGACAACTCCTACAATGAGCAGTTCTTC
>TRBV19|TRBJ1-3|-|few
CASSIALSSGPGNTIYF
TGTGCCAGTAGTATAGCCCTCTCGAGCGGACCTGGAAACACCATATATTTT
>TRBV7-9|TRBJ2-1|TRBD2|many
CASSPSLAGGPEQFF
TGTGCCAGCAGCCCAAGTCTAGCGGGGGGGCCGGAGCAGTTCTTC
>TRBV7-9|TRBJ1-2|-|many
CASSPPGATYGYTF
TGTGCCAGCAGTCCCCCAGGGGCTACCTATGGCTACACCTTC
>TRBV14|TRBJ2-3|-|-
CASSQVRGGIRDTQYF
TGTGCCAGCAGCCAAGTTCGCGGCGGGATCAGAGATACGCAGTATTTT
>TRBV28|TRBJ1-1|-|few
CASTLGQGTEAFF
TGTGCCAGCACGTTGGGGCAGGGCACTGAAGCTTTCTTT
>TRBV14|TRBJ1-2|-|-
CASSQTRAGARGYTF
TGTGCCAGCAGCCAAACAAGGGCAGGAGCTCGTGGCTACACCTTC
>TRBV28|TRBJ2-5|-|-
CASSPQGRQETQYF
TGTGCCAGCAGCCCTCAGGGGAGGCAAGAGACCCAGTACTTC